The rows below give T cell receptor beta chains drawn from one sample of a study of blood T cell repertoires in COVID-19. Profiled with immunoSEQ multiplex PCR; TCRdb holds only in-frame clones, not every one. The data hold around 60,000 clones, with about nine tenths observed a single time. The sequencing sample was made of peripheral blood. These receptor sequences come from a human donor with active COVID-19. The donor label of this sample is uncertain. CDR3s include the opening cysteine and the closing phenylalanine or tryptophan. The D gene is left open where the match is weak. Where a row states a size, it is once, few, many or the class of an expanded clone; other rows omit it.

d_call clone_size j_call v_call cdr3_nt cdr3_aa
- - TRBJ2-1 TRBV5-1 TGCGCCAGCAGCTTTGGTCAGGGGAACTACAATGAGCAGTTCTTC CASSFGQGNYNEQFF
- - TRBJ2-3 TRBV30 TGTGCCTGGAGTGTAGGTCCGGGTTCACAGTATTTT CAWSVGPGSQYF
TRBD1 - TRBJ2-5 TRBV25-1 TGTGCCAGCAGTGAATGGAAAGGGGGCTTCCAAGAGACCCAGTACTTC CASSEWKGGFQETQYF
TRBD2 - TRBJ2-5 TRBV7-3 TGTGCCAGCAGCCCAAGCGGGACTAGCACTGAGACCCAGTACTTC CASSPSGTSTETQYF
- - TRBJ2-2 TRBV12-3/TRBV12-4 TGTGCCAGCAGCCTGGGGGGCGGGGAGCTGTTTTTT CASSLGGGELFF
- - TRBJ2-7 TRBV7-9 TGTGCCAGCAGCTTCGGGAACAACTACGAGCAGTACTTC CASSFGNNYEQYF
TRBD1 - TRBJ1-1 TRBV2 TGTGCCAGCAGCAGGGGGGAGAACACTGAAGCTTTCTTT CASSRGENTEAFF
TRBD2 - TRBJ2-7 TRBV20-1 TGCAGTGCTAGTTCCCTAGCGGATTTGCTAGCCTACGAGCAGTACTTC CSASSLADLLAYEQYF
- - TRBJ2-7 TRBV12-3/TRBV12-4 TGTGCCAGCAGTTTAGACATCTACGAGCAGTACTTC CASSLDIYEQYF
TRBD1 - TRBJ1-1 TRBV4-1 TGCGCCAGCAGCCAAGATAAGGCAGGGGGAAACACTGAAGCTTTCTTT CASSQDKAGGNTEAFF
- - TRBJ1-1 TRBV28 TGTGCCAGCAGCATGGCAGGGTTCCTCTCCAACACTGAAGCTTTCTTT CASSMAGFLSNTEAFF
- - TRBJ1-4 TRBV27 TGTGCCAGCAGTTCCCACGACAGGAGGAAGGGGGCAACTAATGAAAAACTGTTTTTT CASSSHDRRKGATNEKLFF
- - TRBJ2-1 TRBV9 TGTGCCAGCAGCGTAGCGGGGGTTGCGAACAATGAGCAGTTCTTC CASSVAGVANNEQFF
- - TRBJ1-1 TRBV3-1/TRBV3-2 TGTGCCAGCAGCCAAGGCTACGGCACTGAAGCTTTCTTT CASSQGYGTEAFF
TRBD2 - TRBJ2-1 TRBV11-2 TGTGCCAGCAGCTCTCTAAAGCGGGGGGTATACAATGAGCAGTTCTTC CASSSLKRGVYNEQFF
- - TRBJ2-3 TRBV4-3 TGCGCCAGCAGCCAAGATTTTAGGAGGGGGCAGTACATGGGAGATACGCAGTATTTT CASSQDFRRGQYMGDTQYF
- - TRBJ2-2 TRBV6-2/TRBV6-3 TGTGCCAGCAGTTACGCAGGGGCGACCGGGGAGCTGTTTTTT CASSYAGATGELFF
TRBD1 - TRBJ2-7 TRBV3-1/TRBV3-2 TGTGCCAGCAGCCAACTTGACAGGGACGGGCAGTACTTC CASSQLDRDGQYF
- - TRBJ1-4 TRBV18 TGTGCCAGCTCCCAGGGGAAGGTGGATGAAAAACTGTTTTTT CASSQGKVDEKLFF
- - TRBJ2-1 TRBV4-3 TGCGCCAGCAGCCAAGAGTCCGCCGGCTCCTACAATGAGCAGTTCTTC CASSQESAGSYNEQFF
TRBD2 - TRBJ2-1 TRBV7-2 TGTGCCAGCAGCTTTAGAGCGGGGGGGGCCACCTACAATGAGCAGTTCTTC CASSFRAGGATYNEQFF
TRBD1 - TRBJ1-3 TRBV19 TGTGCCAGTAGTGTCAACAGGGGAAGCTCTGGAAACACCATATATTTT CASSVNRGSSGNTIYF
- - TRBJ2-4 TRBV6-6 TGTGCCAGCAGTCGAGACTCGATTTTAGCCAAAAACATTCAGTACTTC CASSRDSILAKNIQYF
- - TRBJ1-1 TRBV19 TGTGCCAGTAGTATTGCGCCGAACACTGAAGCTTTCTTT CASSIAPNTEAFF
- - TRBJ2-5 TRBV11-2 TGTGCCAGCAGCTTAGAGGAGGGTAGGGAGACCCAGTACTTC CASSLEEGRETQYF
- - TRBJ1-2 TRBV21-1 TGTGCCAGCGAGGTAGGGGAGGGCGACTATGGCTACACCTTC CASEVGEGDYGYTF
TRBD1 - TRBJ2-5 TRBV5-1 TGCGCCAGCAGCGCCGGACAGGGTTGGGAGACCCAGTACTTC CASSAGQGWETQYF
- - TRBJ2-7 TRBV29-1 TGCAGCGTTGAGAGGCAGGGGCCCCACGAGCAGTACTTC CSVERQGPHEQYF
- - TRBJ1-5 TRBV28 TGTGCCAGCACCCTGAGCCCTAGCAATCAGCCCCAGCATTTT CASTLSPSNQPQHF
- - TRBJ1-4 TRBV2 TGTGCCAGCACCGTACAGGGAACTGAAAAACTGTTTTTT CASTVQGTEKLFF
TRBD1 - TRBJ2-7 TRBV27 TGTGCCAGCAGCCCTCGGACAGGGGGCTTACCTCTACTGCTCTACGAGCAGTACTTC CASSPRTGGLPLLLYEQYF
- once TRBJ1-2 TRBV7-9 TGTGCCAGCAGCTTATCGGCAGGGGTAAACTATGGCTACACCTTC CASSLSAGVNYGYTF
- - TRBJ1-2 TRBV27 TGTGCCAGCAGTTTAACGGGGGGTACCTATGGCTACACCTTC CASSLTGGTYGYTF
- - TRBJ2-1 TRBV9 TGTGCCAGCAGCCTGTACTCGTGGGCAAACAATGAGCAGTTCTTC CASSLYSWANNEQFF
- - TRBJ2-3 TRBV28 TGTGCCAGCACCCCGGTACCTTTCACAGATACGCAGTATTTT CASTPVPFTDTQYF
- - TRBJ1-6 TRBV19 TGTGCCAGTAGTATCGTTGATTCACCCCTCCACTTT CASSIVDSPLHF
TRBD1 - TRBJ2-7 TRBV28 TGTGCCAGCAGTCGCGACAGGGTGGACTACGAGCAGTACTTC CASSRDRVDYEQYF
TRBD2 - TRBJ2-7 TRBV6-5 TGTGCCAGCAGCTTGACTAGCGGGCCCTACGAGCAGTACTTC CASSLTSGPYEQYF
TRBD1 - TRBJ2-7 TRBV9 TGTGCCAGCAGCGCCGGGACAGGGGGTTACGAGCAGTACTTC CASSAGTGGYEQYF
- - TRBJ1-2 TRBV5-6 TGTGCCAGCAGCGGGACGACAGGCAGGTTGGATGGCTACACCTTC CASSGTTGRLDGYTF
- - TRBJ2-3 TRBV5-1 TGCGCCACCCGTCCCAGCACAGATACGCAGTATTTT CATRPSTDTQYF
- medium-sized TRBJ2-3 TRBV2 TGTGCCAGCAGTGAGGCTAGCGAGAAATCTAGCACAGATACGCAGTATTTT CASSEASEKSSTDTQYF
TRBD2 once TRBJ2-1 TRBV7-2 TGTGCCAGCAGCAAGACTAGCGGGGGCTTCAGTGAGCAGTTCTTC CASSKTSGGFSEQFF
- - TRBJ1-1 TRBV15 TGTGCCACCAGCAGAGAAGGACAAGCCACTGAAGCTTTCTTT CATSREGQATEAFF
TRBD1 - TRBJ2-1 TRBV28 TGTGCCAGCAGCCCTGGGACAGGGTGGTCCAATGAGCAGTTCTTC CASSPGTGWSNEQFF
- - TRBJ1-1 TRBV21-1 TGTGCCAGCAGCAAGGGGGGGAACACTGAAGCTTTCTTT CASSKGGNTEAFF
TRBD2 - TRBJ2-1 TRBV7-9 TGTGCCAGCAGCCCACCGGGACTAGCGGAGTACAATGAGCAGTTCTTC CASSPPGLAEYNEQFF
- - TRBJ1-6 TRBV5-8 TGTGCCAGCAGCTTGGCCGTGTCGAGGGACCTCCACTTT CASSLAVSRDLHF
- - TRBJ2-7 TRBV12-3/TRBV12-4 TGTGCCGGACTGTCCTCATATTACGAGCAGTACTTC CAGLSSYYEQYF
TRBD2 - TRBJ2-7 TRBV5-1 TGCGCCAGCAGCTTTGGACTAGCAACCTACGAGCAGTACTTC CASSFGLATYEQYF
TRBD2 few TRBJ2-1 TRBV6-4 TGTGCCAGCAGTGGACTACTAGCGGGAGTGGATGAGCAGTTCTTC CASSGLLAGVDEQFF
- few TRBJ1-1 TRBV4-3 TGCGCCAGCAGCCAAGACCCCTGGCGGCCGGAAAGGAACACTGAAGCTTTCTTT CASSQDPWRPERNTEAFF
TRBD2 - TRBJ2-5 TRBV9 TGTGCCAGCAGCGTAGAGGCGGGAGGGTTCGGAAAAGAGACCCAGTACTTC CASSVEAGGFGKETQYF
TRBD1 - TRBJ2-7 TRBV27 TGTGCCAGCAGCCCCGGGACAGGGGGATACGAGCAGTACTTC CASSPGTGGYEQYF
- - TRBJ1-1 TRBV12-3/TRBV12-4 TGTGCCAGCTCTAGGGCAGGAGGGACTGAAGCTTTCTTT CASSRAGGTEAFF